This entry features one T cell receptor beta chain sequence. Antigen specificity is unknown. The sample originates from a study of T cell repertoires in cytomegalovirus infection. Study information: Researchers turned to recently identified HLA-C-restricted CMV epitopes as well as well-studied HLA-B-restricted ones. Indications came from public TCR beta signatures; they pointed to CMV infection and to a matching HLA type.

Study results and limitations: Ex vivo, HLA-C-restricted CMV-specific TCR beta clonotypes prevailed over the rest of the response.

Trimming cost V 3 bases and J 6 bases, with 16 bases left between them. Per the germline V gene, CDR1 is SGDLS and CDR2 is YYNGEE. The CDR3 sequence is 16 residues long. TCRdb re-called the reads through MiXCR, storing one row per CDR3 protein. Of about 310,000 distinct CDR3 sequences in the sample, around 25% are singletons; the top ten hold less than 15%. V gene TRBV9 combines with J gene TRBJ1-6, with D perhaps TRBD1 (6 bases). The receptor comes from a human donor in good health (CMV status not recorded). Some clones in this sample may be carry-over from other donors' samples. Sequencing used cultured PBMCs, obtained from culture after CMV antigen stimulation. The CDR3 DNA sequence: TGTGCCAGCAGCGCCGGGCCGGGACACACTAATTCACCCCTCCACTTT. Translation: CASSAGPGHTNSPLHF.